This T cell receptor (beta chain) was profiled in a study of post-analysis software for immune sequencing data. Across the whole study: As for disease course, relapsing-remitting, secondary progressive and progressive-relapsing multiple sclerosis were all included.

Worth noting for this clonotype: What it binds is unknown.

Germline CDR1 reads DFQATT; CDR2 reads SNEGSKA (reference sequence). V was clipped by 2 bases and J by 1 base; unmatched bases: 7. This CDR3 has 17 residues. Broader study findings: TRBV5-6, TRBV5-1 and TRBV20-1 were among 4 or 5 TRBV segments more frequent in patients than controls. The study found significantly lower normalized Chao1 diversity in multiple sclerosis patients than in controls.

Included in the TCR beta cDNA libraries were unique molecular identifiers. MiXCR, applied by TCRdb to the PCR reads, yields one record per CDR3 protein. In the table there are some 160,000 distinct CDR3 sequences, 35% to 40% of which are singletons. The receptor was derived from a girl aged 5-17 years with multiple sclerosis. The chain employs TRBV20-1 and TRBJ2-3; 12 bases are shared with TRBD2. The sequencing used blood, collected after autologous hematopoietic stem cell transplantation. This chain's CDR3 is CSARKLAGGKGTDTQYF. CDR3 sequence (DNA): TGCAGTGCTAGAAAACTAGCGGGAGGTAAAGGCACAGATACGCAGTATTTT.